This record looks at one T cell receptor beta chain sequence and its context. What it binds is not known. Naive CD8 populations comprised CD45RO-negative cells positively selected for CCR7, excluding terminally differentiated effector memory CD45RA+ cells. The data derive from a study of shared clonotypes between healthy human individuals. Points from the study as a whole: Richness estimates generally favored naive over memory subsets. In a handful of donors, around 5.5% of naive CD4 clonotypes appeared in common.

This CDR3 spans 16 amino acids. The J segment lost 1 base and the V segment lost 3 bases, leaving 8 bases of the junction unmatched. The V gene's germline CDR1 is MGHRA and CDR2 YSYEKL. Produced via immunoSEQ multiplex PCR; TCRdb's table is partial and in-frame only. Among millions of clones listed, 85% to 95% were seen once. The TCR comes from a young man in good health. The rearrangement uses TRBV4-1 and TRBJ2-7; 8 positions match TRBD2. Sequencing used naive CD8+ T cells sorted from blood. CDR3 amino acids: CASSHPGGGGSYEQYF. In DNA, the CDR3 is TGCGCCAGCAGCCACCCCGGGGGCGGGGGGTCCTACGAGCAGTACTTC.